This T cell receptor beta chain was profiled in a study of blood T cell repertoires in COVID-19. J lost 2 bases, V lost 4 bases, and 6 bases had no gene match. The CDR3 extends over 16 amino acids. The germline gives CDR1 SGHTS, CDR2 YDEGEE. The assay was immunoSEQ multiplex PCR, and TCRdb's table has in-frame clones only and misses some. The table has a few hundred thousand clones, around 90% seen once. The chain combines TRBV5-8 with TRBJ2-3; 11 nucleotides line up with TRBD2. Sequencing input: peripheral blood. This receptor was taken from a woman younger than 45 with acute or convalescent COVID-19. CDR3 loop: CASSVPGLAATDTQYF. DNA for the CDR3: TGTGCCAGCAGCGTCCCGGGACTAGCGGCCACAGATACGCAGTATTTT.